These 26 T cell receptor beta chains came from one sample sequenced in a study of OX40 agonist ivuxolimab in advanced cancers. Sequenced by immunoSEQ multiplex PCR; TCRdb stores in-frame clones only, minus some. The table has around 100,000 clones, 89% seen once. The specimen comprised CD4+ or CD8+ T cells sorted from blood, sampled in a trial of the OX40 agonist ivuxolimab. The receptors shown here come from an adult with an advanced solid tumor such as melanoma, head and neck, liver or kidney cancer.

V and J are TRBV11-1 and TRBJ2-1, with D perhaps matching TRBD1 (5 bases). The germline CDR1 and CDR2 sequences are SGHAT and FQDESV (reference sequence). CDR3 size: 14 residues. Trimming shortened V by 2 bases and J by 10 bases, and 15 bases separated the two germline ends. The CDR3 DNA reads TGTGCCAGCAGCTTAAGACAGCCACCCGGGGAGCAGTTCTTC. This codes for CASSLRQPPGEQFF.

This clone was detected once. V gene TRBV7-3 combines with J gene TRBJ2-5; tentative D call: TRBD2 (5 bases). The germline V gene encodes CDR1 SGHTA and CDR2 FQGTGA. Trimming left V 6 bases short and J 1 base short, with 12 bases between. This CDR3 is 14 amino acids long. In DNA form, the CDR3 reads TGTGCCAGCAGGAAGAACGGGGTCCAAGAGACCCAGTACTTC. Translated, it gives CASRKNGVQETQYF.

The table lists this clone with a few counts. J is TRBJ1-1 and V is TRBV5-1; possibly TRBD1 for D (6 bases). CDR3 length: 13 residues. Trimming removed 3 bases from V and 0 bases from J, with 6 bases in between. Per the germline V gene, CDR1 is SGHRS and CDR2 is YFSETQ. CDR3 DNA sequence: TGCGCCAGCAGCTGGACAGTGAACACTGAAGCTTTCTTT. It yields the protein CASSWTVNTEAFF.

Notes on this clone: An end of the junction differs from the germline gene, which may be a read error. The CDR3 sequence: CASSLDRGATEAFF. The DNA of the CDR3 is TGTGCCAGTAGTTTAGACAGGGGAGCTACTGAAGCTTTCTTT. The chain has TRBV19 and TRBJ1-1; the match to TRBD1 covers 8 bases. In germline, CDR1 is LNHDA, CDR2 SQIVND (reference sequence). The CDR3 has 14 amino acids.

V is TRBV7-2 and J is TRBJ2-7, with TRBD2 identical over 8 bases. The V gene end was trimmed by 5 bases and the J gene end by 1 base; junction bases not matched to a gene: 7. Germline loops: CDR1 SGHTA, CDR2 FQGNSA. This CDR3 is built from 15 residues. The CDR3 sequence: CASSIKAGASYEQYF. Here the CDR3 DNA reads TGTGCCAGCAGCATCAAAGCGGGGGCTTCCTACGAGCAGTACTTC.

V gene TRBV7-2 combines with J gene TRBJ2-5; the D is unclear. TRBJ2-7 matches the DNA end more closely, so the J call is doubtful. CDR1 and CDR2 from the germline V gene are SGHTA and FQGNSA. There are 11 residues in the CDR3. CDR3 nucleotides: TGTGCCAGCAGCCCCGACTACGAGCAGTACTTC. It is translated as CASSPDYEQYF.

The V gene is TRBV13, the J gene TRBJ1-3, with D maybe TRBD1 (5 bases). Trimming removed 5 bases at V and 0 bases at J, with 11 bases between. The CDR3 runs 15 residues. CDR1 and CDR2 (germline): PRHDT, FYEKMQ (reference sequence). The CDR3 DNA follows: TGTGCCAGCAGCCCCATGGGGGGCTCTGGAAACACCATATATTTT. It codes for CASSPMGGSGNTIYF.

This clone was detected only a few times. V usage is TRBV27 and J usage is TRBJ1-5; tentative D call: TRBD1 (6 bases). Between the trimmed V and J ends, which lost 5 bases and 5 bases, there was a span of 13 bases. This CDR3 has 14 residues. The germline CDR1 and CDR2 sequences are MNHEY and SMNVEV (reference sequence). The CDR3 coding sequence is TGTGCCAGCAGTACCGGGACACAGGATCAGCCCCAGCATTTT. It yields the protein CASSTGTQDQPQHF.

The chain couples TRBV7-2 to TRBJ2-7; 8 nucleotides align to TRBD2. V dropped 5 bases and J dropped 2; count of bases not matched to a gene: 5. There are 14 residues in the CDR3. Germline CDR1 SGHTA, CDR2 FQGNSA. CDR3 residues: CASSPGGAAYEQYF. Here the CDR3 DNA reads TGTGCCAGCAGCCCGGGGGGGGCTGCCTACGAGCAGTACTTC. The variable domain in full, with the rest retrieved from reference TRBV7-2 and TRBJ2-7, is GAGVSQSPSNKVTEKGKDVELRCDPISGHTALYWYRQSLGQGLEFLIYFQGNSAPDKSGLPSDRFSAERTGGSVSTLTIQRTQQEDSAVYLCASSPGGAAYEQYFGPGTRLTVT.

The chain has TRBV9 and TRBJ2-7; tentatively, D is TRBD2 (6 bases). The CDR3 has 16 residues. Germline loops: CDR1 SGDLS, CDR2 YYNGEE. Trimming removed 2 bases at V and 0 bases at J, with 15 bases between. The DNA for the CDR3 is TGTGCCAGCAGCGTCCAAGCGGGTGGCAGCTCCTACGAGCAGTACTTC. It translates to CASSVQAGGSSYEQYF.

CDR3 sequence reads: CASTLSGIGTEAFF. In DNA form, the CDR3 reads TGTGCCAGCACTCTTTCCGGGATCGGCACTGAAGCTTTCTTT. The chain links TRBV7-9 to TRBJ1-1, with unresolved D. V lost 7 bases to trimming and J lost 4 bases, with 16 bases between them. This CDR3 has 14 amino acids. Per germline, CDR1 SEHNR and CDR2 FQNEAQ (reference sequence).

The chain couples TRBV4-2 to TRBJ2-5; TRBD2 matches at 12 bases. The CDR3 runs 16 residues. The V gene end was trimmed by 1 base and the J gene end by 3 bases; junction bases not matched to a gene: 3. Germline V gene sequence: CDR1 LGHNA, CDR2 YNFKEQ. The CDR3 here is CASSQGTSGGKETQYF. CDR3 bases: TGTGCCAGCAGCCAAGGTACTAGCGGGGGGAAAGAGACCCAGTACTTC.

The chain employs TRBV29-1 and TRBJ1-2; a possible D gene is TRBD1 (5 bases). Germline values: CDR1 SQVTM, CDR2 ANQGSEA. The CDR3 loop spans 11 amino acids. Between the trimmed V and J ends, which lost 3 bases and 6 bases, there was a span of 8 bases. The CDR3 DNA follows: TGCAGCGTTGAGGGGGTAAATGGCTACACCTTC. Translated: CSVEGVNGYTF.

The rearrangement joins TRBV9 to TRBJ1-6, with D hard to call. Germline loops: CDR1 SGDLS, CDR2 YYNGEE. V dropped 2 bases and J dropped 7 bases, with 10 bases sitting between them. The CDR3 consists of 14 residues. CDR3 amino acids: CASSVEGINSPLHF. The CDR3 nucleotides read TGTGCCAGCAGCGTGGAGGGAATAAATTCACCCCTCCACTTT. Full variable domain (rest looked up from reference TRBV9 and TRBJ1-6): DSGVTQTPKHLITATGQRVTLRCSPRSGDLSVYWYQQSLDQGLQFLIQYYNGEERAKGNILERFSAQQFPDLHSELNLSSLELGDSALYFCASSVEGINSPLHFGNGTRLTVT.

The chain joins TRBV19 to TRBJ2-6, with D possibly being TRBD1 or TRBD2 (5 bases each). This CDR3 comprises 18 residues. V shed 0 bases and J shed 0 bases, with 12 bases lying between them. Looked up from germline, CDR1 is LNHDA and CDR2 is SQIVND (reference sequence). CDR3 in amino acids: CASSIEGTALSGANVLTF. CDR3 coding DNA: TGTGCCAGTAGTATAGAAGGGACGGCCCTCTCTGGGGCCAACGTCCTGACTTTC.

The J gene is TRBJ1-2, the V gene TRBV7-8; TRBD1 aligns across 7 bases. With V trimmed by 2 bases and J by 4 bases, 7 bases remained unmatched. The CDR3 has 15 amino acids. Germline CDR1 reads SGHVS; CDR2 reads FQNEAQ. In DNA, the CDR3 is TGTGCCAGCAGCTTACCCGGACAGGTCGGCTATGGCTACACCTTC. Its protein is CASSLPGQVGYGYTF. Looking up the rest from reference TRBV7-8 and TRBJ1-2 gives the full variable domain: GAGVSQSPRYKVAKRGQDVALRCDPISGHVSLFWYQQALGQGPEFLTYFQNEAQLDKSGLPSDRFFAERPEGSVSTLKIQRTQQEDSAVYLCASSLPGQVGYGYTFGSGTRLTVV.

This clone was seen only once. The chain carries TRBV6-7 and TRBJ2-2, with 8 nucleotides matching TRBD1. TRBV6-7 is assigned to the ORF class and has an uncertain function. The CDR3 has 18 amino acids. J was trimmed by 0 bases and V by 0 bases; bases with no gene match: 6. In DNA form, the CDR3 reads TGTGCCAGCAGTTACTCTCTAGGACAGGGTTCGAACACCGGGGAGCTGTTTTTT. Its protein is CASSYSLGQGSNTGELFF.

This chain joins TRBV6-6 and TRBJ2-7; TRBD1 agrees at 10 bases. Germline V gives CDR1 MNHNY, CDR2 SVGAGI (reference sequence). Losses at the gene ends were 9 bases for V and 4 bases for J; bases not matched to a gene: 9. This CDR3 comprises 14 residues. CDR3 DNA: TGTGCCAGTACCCCGACAGGGGGCTTATACGAGCAGTACTTC. Protein sequence: CASTPTGGLYEQYF.

The chain recombines TRBV6-4 with TRBJ2-1, with 14 bases that match TRBD2. The CDR3 runs 15 residues. Germline V gene sequence: CDR1 MRHNA, CDR2 SNTAGT. The V and J ends lost 5 bases and 4 bases, in that order; junction bases with no gene match: 1. CDR3 in DNA: TGTGCCAGCAGTCGGACTAGCGGGGGGTACAATGAGCAGTTCTTC. It is translated as CASSRTSGGYNEQFF.

The chain is built from TRBV28 and TRBJ1-1; tentative D call: TRBD1 (5 bases). CDR1 and CDR2 (germline): MDHEN, SYDVKM. This CDR3 has 19 residues. V was cut by 1 base and J by 3 bases, with 24 bases left in between. CDR3 in DNA: TGTGCCAGCAGTTTATCCGGGTGGGGGGTTTCGAGTAGGCACACTGAAGCTTTCTTT. It is translated as CASSLSGWGVSSRHTEAFF.

This chain links TRBV4-1 with TRBJ2-7, with D perhaps TRBD1 or TRBD2 (5 bases each). Germline V CDR1 and CDR2: MGHRA, YSYEKL. The CDR3 length is 16 residues. Deletions cut 1 base from V and 2 bases from J, with 15 bases between. The CDR3 DNA reads as TGCGCCAGCAGCCAAGGGCCCGGGACCCCAACCTACGAGCAGTACTTC. It translates to CASSQGPGTPTYEQYF.

This chain connects TRBV9 to TRBJ1-1; 7 bases are a match to TRBD1. The CDR3 covers 15 residues. V was clipped by 4 bases and J by 1 base; unmatched bases: 7. CDR1 and CDR2 (germline): SGDLS, YYNGEE. CDR3 sequence (DNA): TGTGCCAGCAGCACCCGACAGGGAACGAACACTGAAGCTTTCTTT. It yields the protein CASSTRQGTNTEAFF.

The chain links TRBV19 to TRBJ2-7; 7 bases map to TRBD1. This CDR3 region has 17 residues. The J segment lost 0 bases and the V segment lost 3 bases, leaving 11 bases of the junction unmatched. The germline CDR1 and CDR2 sequences are LNHDA and SQIVND (reference sequence). The CDR3 region is CASSMVNSYRGSYEQYF. The CDR3 region has the DNA TGTGCCAGTAGTATGGTTAATTCTTACAGGGGCTCCTACGAGCAGTACTTC.

The chain recombines TRBV7-3 with TRBJ2-1; D may be TRBD1 (6 bases). Germline V gene sequence: CDR1 SGHTA, CDR2 FQGTGA. The V gene lost 3 bases and the J gene lost 8 bases, with 14 bases spanning the gap. CDR3 length: 14 amino acids. CDR3 DNA sequence: TGTGCCAGCAGCTTTGGAAACAGGGTGGATGAGCAGTTCTTC. It encodes CASSFGNRVDEQFF.

This clone was seen just once. V usage is TRBV4-3 and J usage is TRBJ2-5; maybe TRBD2 (6 bases). Germline CDR1 reads LGHNA; CDR2 reads YSLEER. CDR3 length: 15 residues. The germline V and J ends were trimmed by 3 bases and 4 bases, with 15 bases remaining between them. The CDR3 protein is CASSQQEGSGETQYF. DNA of the CDR3: TGCGCCAGCAGCCAGCAGGAGGGTAGTGGAGAGACCCAGTACTTC.

The CDR3 DNA follows: TGTGCCAGCAGTTACTCGTCGGCAAGCTCCTACGAGCAGTACTTC. This encodes CASSYSSASSYEQYF. The V call is TRBV6-5, the J call TRBJ2-7; D gene ambiguous. V lost 0 bases to trimming and J lost 0 bases, with 9 bases between them. This CDR3 has 15 amino acids. Germline loops: CDR1 MNHEY, CDR2 SVGAGI.